This TCR beta chain was sequenced for a study of blood T cell repertoires in COVID-19 (dated by TCRdb to 2020 to 2022). Regarding the research as a whole: Samples covering the acute and convalescent phases of COVID-19 were provided by collaborators in the United States, Italy and Spain. The prospective study material was composed of cDNA or gDNA derived from T cells, B-cell-depleted T cells, or PBMCs. Deeply sampled blood TCRbeta repertoires from subjects exposed to, actively infected with, or recovered from COVID-19 were included in the dataset. A freely available public database, intended as a resource for researchers studying the immune response to SARS-CoV-2, is where the repertoires were released. Samples came from the ongoing ImmuneRACE study (first 160 participants) plus 1,254 subjects from 6 global collaborators. The sample metadata nearly always contained a de-identified subject ID, COVID-19 status, age in years and sex. Where available, HLA class I and class II types were obtained from metadata supplied by the sample provider rather than from assay-based typing. Summary of the overall study and its limitations: The quantity of clinical and demographic metadata differed by source and by participant and was supplied without curation.

From its cysteine to its phenylalanine, the CDR3 spans 16 amino acids. Left in the record is the CDR3 DNA by itself, 48 bases read in frame from the first base. From the germline V gene, CDR1 is SGHRS and CDR2 is YFSETQ. A distance of 15 bases separates the germline ends of V and J, which lose 3 bases and 0 bases respectively. TCRbeta CDR3 regions were amplified from genomic DNA by means of the immunoSEQ Assay, a bias-controlled multiplex PCR. The authors processed their data as follows. The number of nucleated cells in each sample was estimated by amplification of reference gene primers within the assay. To quantify the absolute abundance of each unique TCRbeta CDR3 rearrangement, sequence reads were collapsed and filtered. For each sample, productive Simpson clonality was calculated by taking the square root of Simpson's diversity index across productive rearrangements. In TCRdb, the immuneACCESS table is reduced to in-frame sequences with V and J assigned. These tables do not hold every clone; where another copy was compared, an unresolved V gene accounts for under half, and the others remain unexplained. The V and J calls and clone size are taken from that table; D and trimming were inferred from the DNA. Counted in this sample were under 300,000 clones; around 90% of them appeared once. The ten largest clones capture 1.7% of the sample.

In the prospective study, participants were about 18 to 89 years old, resided in approximately 22 geographic areas of the United States, and were enrolled through a virtual design. Cohort assignment in the prospective study relied on participant-reported clinical history from a screening survey and a study questionnaire. ImmuneRACE Cohort 3 recovered participants were defined by two consecutive negative NP/OP PCR tests, healthcare professional clearance, or symptom resolution. In the prospective study, mobile phlebotomists collected whole blood, serum and a nasopharyngeal or oropharyngeal swab from each participant. Additional blood draws and questionnaires over an approximately two-month period could optionally be provided by prospective study participants. Prospective study blood samples were shipped either frozen or at room temperature before DNA extraction. Comments on this clone: No antigen is known for it. Base quality data are lacking; no much larger clone is found one base away.

The TCR originated in a woman aged 40 to 50 who had recovered from COVID-19. The specimen sequenced was PBMCs or T cells enriched from blood (not recorded which). The chain is assembled from TRBV5-1 and TRBJ1-1; a tentative D call is TRBD1 (5 bases match). Here the CDR3 is given as CASSSRGQGMNTEAFF. The bases read TGCGCCAGCAGCTCGAGAGGCCAGGGAATGAACACTGAAGCTTTCTTT.